These 26 T cell receptor beta chains were sequenced from one sample in a study of T cell repertoires in cytomegalovirus infection. TCRdb reprocessed the reads via MiXCR and lists one record per CDR3 protein. Among about 480,000 distinct CDR3 sequences listed, more than 30% were seen once. These receptors' targets are unknown. The source material was cultured PBMCs, sampled from culture after CMV antigen stimulation. These receptors all stem from a human donor in good health (CMV status not recorded). Some clones in this sample may be carry-over from other donors' samples.

The V call is TRBV5-6, the J call TRBJ1-1; possibly TRBD1 for D (5 bases). The CDR3 extends over 16 amino acids. Germline loops: CDR1 SGHDT, CDR2 YYEEEE. V lost 1 base, J lost 2 bases, and 15 bases lay in between. CDR3 coding DNA: TGTGCCAGCAGCTTGTCCGAGACAGAGGGAAACACTGAAGCTTTCTTT. Protein sequence: CASSLSETEGNTEAFF.

The V gene is TRBV4-1, the J gene TRBJ2-3, with 9 positions matching TRBD1. The CDR3 runs 17 residues. The germline V gene encodes CDR1 MGHRA and CDR2 YSYEKL. J was trimmed by 5 bases and V by 4 bases; bases with no gene match: 13. CDR3 in DNA: TGCGCCAGCAGCCCCGACCTGACAGGGGGGCCGAAAGATACGCAGTATTTT. The encoded protein is CASSPDLTGGPKDTQYF.

This clonotype was seen more than once but under ten times. The genes are TRBV7-2 and TRBJ1-1; D is unresolved. Germline V gene lookup returns CDR1 SGHTA and CDR2 FQGNSA. This CDR3 spans 14 amino acids. V was shortened by 7 bases and J by 0 bases, with 12 bases between the two germline ends. The DNA of the CDR3 is TGTGCCAGCAACAGACGGACGATGAACACTGAAGCTTTCTTT. Translating it yields CASNRRTMNTEAFF.

V and J are TRBV10-3 and TRBJ2-7, with D uncertain. The CDR3 extends over 12 amino acids. Deletions cut 0 bases from V and 5 bases from J, with 5 bases between. Germline CDR1 ENHRY, CDR2 SYGVKD. The DNA for the CDR3 is TGTGCCATCAGTGAGTCTTTTAACGAGCAGTACTTC. It yields the protein CAISESFNEQYF.

This clonotype has only a few counts. The chain joins TRBV3-1 to TRBJ2-1; no clear D. In germline, CDR1 is LGHDT, CDR2 YNNKEL (reference sequence). V shed 4 bases and J shed 6 bases, with 10 bases lying between them. CDR3 length: 13 residues. CDR3 nucleotides: TGTGCCAGCAGCCTCTCGGATATCAATGAGCAGTTCTTC. This sequence encodes CASSLSDINEQFF.

This clonotype turned up a few times. V and J are TRBV5-4 and TRBJ2-7; TRBD1 is a possible D gene (6 bases). CDR3 length: 13 amino acids. Trimming left V 2 bases short and J 5 bases short, with 11 bases between. Germline V gene data show CDR1 as SGHNT and CDR2 as YYREEE (reference sequence). The CDR3 coding sequence is TGTGCCAGCAGCTTAAGGGGGAACCACGAGCAGTACTTC. It yields the protein CASSLRGNHEQYF. Full variable domain (remainder filled in from reference TRBV5-4 and TRBJ2-7): ETGVTQSPTHLIKTRGQQVTLRCSSQSGHNTVSWYQQALGQGPQFIFQYYREEENGRGNFPPRFSGLQFPNYSSELNVNALELDDSALYLCASSLRGNHEQYFGPGTRLTVT.

The chain is built from TRBV19 and TRBJ1-1; the D is unclear. The V and J ends lost 2 bases and 5 bases respectively, with 9 bases between them. The CDR3 runs 13 residues. The germline CDR1 and CDR2 sequences are LNHDA and SQIVND (reference sequence). The DNA for the CDR3 is TGTGCCAGTAGTATAACTAGAAGGACTGAAGCTTTCTTT. Amino acid sequence: CASSITRRTEAFF. Looking up the rest from reference TRBV19 and TRBJ1-1 gives the full variable domain: DGGITQSPKYLFRKEGQNVTLSCEQNLNHDAMYWYRQDPGQGLRLIYYSQIVNDFQKGDIAEGYSVSREKKESFPLTVTSAQKNPTAFYLCASSITRRTEAFFGQGTRLTVV.

This clonotype was recorded once. The chain joins TRBV11-1 to TRBJ2-5, with D unclear. Germline assignment: CDR1 SGHAT and CDR2 FQDESV (reference sequence). This CDR3 spans 14 amino acids. The V end lost 3 bases, the J end lost 1 base, and 9 bases lay between the germline ends. The CDR3 coding sequence is TGTGCCAGCAGCTTCGGGCAGAGCCAAGAGACCCAGTACTTC. It yields the protein CASSFGQSQETQYF.

The chain employs TRBV12-3 or TRBV12-4 and TRBJ2-5; D uncertain. The V end was cut by 1 base, the J end by 2 bases, with 17 bases between. The CDR3 consists of 17 residues. Here the CDR3 reads CASSLGFESRLQETQYF. CDR3 sequence (DNA): TGTGCCAGCAGTTTAGGTTTTGAGAGTAGATTACAAGAGACCCAGTACTTC.

V and J are TRBV2 and TRBJ1-1, with D tentatively TRBD1 (5 bases). This CDR3 has 14 residues. Germline CDR1 is SNHLY and CDR2 is FYNNEI. V lost 2 bases and J lost 0, with 7 bases in between. CDR3 residues: CASSENRMNTEAFF. In DNA form, the CDR3 reads TGTGCCAGCAGTGAAAACAGGATGAACACTGAAGCTTTCTTT.

The chain uses TRBV14 and TRBJ1-2; D might be TRBD1 (5 bases). The CDR3 consists of 13 residues. Per germline, CDR1 SGHDN and CDR2 FVKESK. Trimming took 3 bases from V and 6 from J, leaving 11 bases between them. The CDR3 here is CASSQQAGNGYTF. The CDR3 DNA sequence: TGTGCCAGCAGCCAGCAGGCAGGGAATGGCTACACCTTC.

V usage is TRBV19 and J usage is TRBJ2-2; 7 bases are shared with TRBD2. V lost 9 bases, J lost 5 bases, and 12 bases stayed unmatched. There are 15 residues in the CDR3. Germline V gene sequence: CDR1 LNHDA, CDR2 SQIVND (reference sequence). CDR3 residues: CASHPGGNPTGELFF. The CDR3 bases are TGTGCCAGCCACCCGGGGGGAAACCCTACCGGGGAGCTGTTTTTT.

The V and J genes are TRBV7-2 and TRBJ2-7; no clear D. Trimming took off 4 bases at V and 5 bases at J, with 15 bases between the two ends. Germline assignment: CDR1 SGHTA and CDR2 FQGNSA. The CDR3 is made up of 14 amino acids. The CDR3 region is CASSSPMTPHEQYF. The CDR3 nucleotides read TGTGCCAGCAGCTCGCCTATGACTCCGCACGAGCAGTACTTC.

The chain uses TRBV7-8 and TRBJ1-5; no reliable D call. The CDR3 is made up of 12 amino acids. V was pared by 5 bases and J by 3 bases, with 5 bases between. In germline, CDR1 is SGHVS, CDR2 FQNEAQ. CDR3 protein: CASSPVNQPQHF. For the CDR3, the DNA is TGTGCCAGCAGCCCGGTCAATCAGCCCCAGCATTTT.

CDR3 nucleotides: TGTGCTAGTGGTTCGACCCCGGGACGGCAGAACACTGAAGCTTTCTTT. Amino acid sequence: CASGSTPGRQNTEAFF. The J gene is TRBJ1-1, the V gene TRBV12-5, with D perhaps matching TRBD1 (5 bases). V shed 4 bases and J shed 1 base, with 16 bases lying between them. Germline lookup yields CDR1 LGHNT and CDR2 FRNRAP. This CDR3 has 16 amino acids.

The V and J genes are TRBV7-8 and TRBJ2-1, with a weak D call TRBD1 (5 bases). This CDR3 contains 11 residues. V lost 8 bases and J 10 bases, leaving 12 bases between the germline ends. The germline V gene encodes CDR1 SGHVS and CDR2 FQNEAQ. CDR3 loop: CASLSSGEQFF. For the CDR3, the DNA is TGTGCCAGCCTCTCCTCAGGGGAGCAGTTCTTC.

In this sample, this clonotype turned up many times. The J gene is TRBJ2-3, the V gene TRBV7-2; no reliable D call. This CDR3 contains 16 residues. The germline V gene has CDR1 SGHTA and CDR2 FQGNSA. V lost 7 bases and J 0 bases, leaving 17 bases between the germline ends. CDR3 DNA: TGTGCCAGCAAATTTTACCCGGGCCCTAGCACAGATACGCAGTATTTT. It codes for CASKFYPGPSTDTQYF.

In the case of this clonotype: An end of the junction does not agree with germline; a read error may underlie this. J is TRBJ2-3 and V is TRBV4-1; D remains unclear. Germline loops: CDR1 MGHRA, CDR2 YSYEKL. The CDR3 is 12 residues long. Here the CDR3 reads CASSQVLDTQYF. In nucleotides, the CDR3 is TGTGCCAGCAGCCAAGTCTTAGATACGCAGTATTTT.

This clonotype has a handful of counts. The rearrangement uses TRBV12-3 or TRBV12-4 and TRBJ1-5, with a tentative D call TRBD1 (6 bases). This CDR3 comprises 15 residues. V was cut by 6 bases and J by 0 bases, with 12 bases left in between. The CDR3 bases are TGTGCCAGCAGGGGGGCAGGGTTTAGCAATCAGCCCCAGCATTTT. It encodes CASRGAGFSNQPQHF.

The genes are TRBV6-2 or TRBV6-3 and TRBJ1-2; D unclear. The germline V gene encodes CDR1 MNHEY and CDR2 SVGEGT. The CDR3 covers 14 residues. The V end lost 7 bases, the J end lost 1 base, and 13 bases lay between the germline ends. CDR3 nucleotide sequence: TGTGCCAGCACCTTCGGACGGAGTAACTATGGCTACACCTTC. Translating it yields CASTFGRSNYGYTF.

This clonotype was counted between two and nine times. The chain links TRBV12-3 or TRBV12-4 to TRBJ1-1; the D is unclear. V lost 3 bases, J lost 5 bases, and 13 bases lay in between. This CDR3 contains 14 residues. The CDR3 sequence is CASSFSFGGTEAFF. CDR3 sequence (DNA): TGTGCCAGCAGTTTCTCTTTTGGTGGGACTGAAGCTTTCTTT.

The V and J genes are TRBV7-9 and TRBJ2-1; 8 bases line up with TRBD1. Germline assignment: CDR1 SEHNR and CDR2 FQNEAQ (reference sequence). Trimming took 5 bases from V and 0 from J; bases not matched to a gene: 18. The CDR3 length is 20 residues. CDR3 sequence (DNA): TGTGCCAGCAGCCCAGAGAGGACAGGGCATATCTCGAGCTCCTACAATGAGCAGTTCTTC. Translating it yields CASSPERTGHISSSYNEQFF.

The gene calls are TRBV6-1 and TRBJ1-3; D ambiguous. V was shortened by 2 bases and J by 3 bases, with 8 bases between the two germline ends. CDR1 is MNHNS, CDR2 SASEGT, per germline. The CDR3 has 14 amino acids. The CDR3 nucleotides read TGTGCCAGCAGTGAAAAAACGTTTGGAAACACCATATATTTT. It yields the protein CASSEKTFGNTIYF.

The rearrangement joins TRBV7-9 to TRBJ2-5; tentatively, D is TRBD1 (6 bases). V was pared by 5 bases and J by 5 bases, with 15 bases between. Germline values: CDR1 SEHNR, CDR2 FQNEAQ (reference sequence). The CDR3 sequence is 14 residues long. CDR3 sequence (DNA): TGTGCCAGCAGCCCCAGGGGTATGGGGGAGACCCAGTACTTC. It specifies CASSPRGMGETQYF.

This clonotype was seen at least ten times. The DNA for the CDR3 is TGTGCCAGCAGCCACTATTCGGGGGGAAACGAGCAGTACGTC. Its translation is CASSHYSGGNEQYV. V is TRBV7-9 and J is TRBJ2-7, with 7 bases lining up with TRBD2. Germline values: CDR1 SEHNR, CDR2 FQNEAQ (reference sequence). V dropped 5 bases and J dropped 5; count of bases not matched to a gene: 9. The CDR3 is 14 residues long.

This clonotype has more than one count but fewer than ten. The chain joins TRBV12-3 or TRBV12-4 to TRBJ1-2; D not resolved. The ends were cut back, 4 bases at V and 8 bases at J, with 11 bases in the middle. This CDR3 comprises 12 residues. CDR3: CASSSAPEGYTF. Here the CDR3 DNA reads TGTGCCAGCAGTTCCGCACCCGAGGGCTACACCTTC.